This T cell receptor (beta chain) was identified in a study of OX40 agonist ivuxolimab in advanced cancers. Across the study: Six ivuxolimab dose levels, 0.01 to 10 mg/kg, were given intravenously every 2 weeks. Points from the study as a whole: Clones of CD4+ and CD8+ blood T cells grew by week 6 at doses of 0.1 to 3.0 mg/kg. Some nonresponders also had low normalized T-cell clonal expansion. Relative to CD4+ cells, CD8+ T cells on average had more expanded clones.

The CDR3 loop spans 16 amino acids. The germline CDR1 and CDR2 sequences are SGDLS and YYNGEE. The junction had 7 bases not matched to a gene; V was cut back by 0 bases and J by 5 bases. Clones were sequenced by immunoSEQ multiplex PCR, and TCRdb holds only the in-frame ones, with some missing. The data hold around 72,000 clones, with roughly 80% observed a single time. On this clone itself: The antigen remains undetermined.

V and J are TRBV9 and TRBJ2-3, with TRBD1 matching over 9 bases. The origin of this receptor is an adult with an advanced solid tumor such as melanoma, head and neck, liver or kidney cancer. The sequences come from CD4+ or CD8+ T cells sorted from blood, collected in a trial of the OX40 agonist ivuxolimab. For the CDR3, the DNA is TGTGCCAGCAGCGTAGAGACAGGGGGTCAGTTAGATACGCAGTATTTT. It yields the protein CASSVETGGQLDTQYF.